These T cell receptor beta chains were read from a single sample in a study of T cell responses to AZD1222 COVID-19 vaccine. Repertoires were generated with immunoSEQ multiplex PCR, while TCRdb's copy carries only in-frame clones and drops some. The sample has over 150,000 clones; around nine tenths are singletons. This sample comprised peripheral blood, obtained 28 days after the second AZD1222 dose. The receptor source for this set is an adult who received the AZD1222 COVID-19 vaccine. Each CDR3 is given with its conserved first and last residue. The order of the fields is D gene, clone size, V gene, J gene, CDR3 DNA, CDR3 protein. The D gene is left open where the match is weak. A clone size is listed for some rows: how often the clone was seen (once, few, many), or a class if it is expanded.

d_call: .; clone_size: .; v_call: TRBV4-3; j_call: TRBJ1-1; cdr3_nt: TGCGCCAGCAGCCAAGATTTAGGGGATGATGAAGCTTTCTTT; cdr3_aa: CASSQDLGDDEAFF
d_call: .; clone_size: .; v_call: TRBV19; j_call: TRBJ2-1; cdr3_nt: TGTGCCAGTAGTACTTACAATGAGCAGTTCTTC; cdr3_aa: CASSTYNEQFF
d_call: .; clone_size: .; v_call: TRBV25-1; j_call: TRBJ1-2; cdr3_nt: TGTGCCAGTGCCGGTCAGTTCGCTGGCTACACCTTC; cdr3_aa: CASAGQFAGYTF
d_call: .; clone_size: .; v_call: TRBV24-1; j_call: TRBJ2-3; cdr3_nt: TGTGCCACCAGTGCCTCCCGGGGGTCGGGCACAGATACGCAGTATTTT; cdr3_aa: CATSASRGSGTDTQYF
d_call: TRBD1; clone_size: .; v_call: TRBV7-9; j_call: TRBJ2-7; cdr3_nt: TGTGCCAGCAGCTCGAGAGGACAGGACTACGAGCAGTACTTC; cdr3_aa: CASSSRGQDYEQYF
d_call: TRBD1; clone_size: .; v_call: TRBV6-6; j_call: TRBJ1-2; cdr3_nt: TGTGCCAGCAGTTACGGGACAGGGGCGGGTGGCTACACCTTC; cdr3_aa: CASSYGTGAGGYTF
d_call: .; clone_size: .; v_call: TRBV10-2; j_call: TRBJ1-4; cdr3_nt: TGCGCCAGCAGTGAGGGGGGCATTGCAACTAATGAAAAACTGTTTTTT; cdr3_aa: CASSEGGIATNEKLFF
d_call: TRBD1; clone_size: .; v_call: TRBV10-3; j_call: TRBJ1-4; cdr3_nt: TGTGCCATCGCCAGGGGGGAACTTGGTGAAAAACTGTTTTTT; cdr3_aa: CAIARGELGEKLFF
d_call: .; clone_size: .; v_call: TRBV6-5; j_call: TRBJ1-4; cdr3_nt: TGTGCCAGCAGGGGCCAGGGGTTAAATGAAAAACTGTTTTTT; cdr3_aa: CASRGQGLNEKLFF
d_call: .; clone_size: once; v_call: TRBV4-3; j_call: TRBJ1-6; cdr3_nt: TGCGCCAGCAGCCAATTTAGGGGAAATTCACCCCTCCACTTT; cdr3_aa: CASSQFRGNSPLHF
d_call: .; clone_size: .; v_call: TRBV28; j_call: TRBJ2-7; cdr3_nt: TGTGCCAGCAGCCTAACCTACGAGCAGTACTTC; cdr3_aa: CASSLTYEQYF
d_call: TRBD2; clone_size: .; v_call: TRBV18; j_call: TRBJ2-3; cdr3_nt: TGTGCCAGCTCACCAAAGGGGCTAGCGGGGGGGAACACAGATACGCAGTATTTT; cdr3_aa: CASSPKGLAGGNTDTQYF
d_call: .; clone_size: .; v_call: TRBV21-1; j_call: TRBJ2-7; cdr3_nt: TGTGCCAGCAGCAATAAGGGTGCGGGGGTTAACTACGAGCAGTACTTC; cdr3_aa: CASSNKGAGVNYEQYF
d_call: .; clone_size: .; v_call: TRBV6-1; j_call: TRBJ1-1; cdr3_nt: TGTGCCAGCAGTGAAGGGGCGAACACTGAAGCTTTCTTT; cdr3_aa: CASSEGANTEAFF
d_call: TRBD1; clone_size: once; v_call: TRBV15; j_call: TRBJ1-2; cdr3_nt: TGTGCCACCAGCAGACCTTCCAATAGACAGGGAGGTTCGGAAGGCTACACCTTC; cdr3_aa: CATSRPSNRQGGSEGYTF
d_call: .; clone_size: .; v_call: TRBV18; j_call: TRBJ2-3; cdr3_nt: TGTGCCAGCTCACCACCTGGGGGGGCTAGCACAGATACGCAGTATTTT; cdr3_aa: CASSPPGGASTDTQYF
d_call: .; clone_size: .; v_call: TRBV13; j_call: TRBJ1-2; cdr3_nt: TGTGCCAGCAGCCCTTCTTCCAGGGGTAACTATGGCTACACCTTC; cdr3_aa: CASSPSSRGNYGYTF
d_call: .; clone_size: .; v_call: TRBV9; j_call: TRBJ1-5; cdr3_nt: TGTGCCAGCAGTGACTCGTTATATAGCAATCAGCCCCAGCATTTT; cdr3_aa: CASSDSLYSNQPQHF
d_call: .; clone_size: .; v_call: TRBV6-5; j_call: TRBJ1-1; cdr3_nt: TGTGCCAGCAGTCAGCGGACAGTAAAGGGGACTGAAGCTTTCTTT; cdr3_aa: CASSQRTVKGTEAFF
d_call: TRBD2; clone_size: .; v_call: TRBV10-1; j_call: TRBJ2-1; cdr3_nt: TGCGCCAGCAGTGAGTCTCGCGGACTAGCGGGCTCACGAGGCAATGAGCAGTTCTTC; cdr3_aa: CASSESRGLAGSRGNEQFF
d_call: .; clone_size: once; v_call: TRBV9; j_call: TRBJ1-3; cdr3_nt: TGTGCCAGCAGCGTCAGTAGGGGAAACACCATATATTTT; cdr3_aa: CASSVSRGNTIYF
d_call: .; clone_size: .; v_call: TRBV30; j_call: TRBJ1-1; cdr3_nt: TGTGCCTGGACCAAGGGACGGCAAAACACTGAAGCTTTCTTT; cdr3_aa: CAWTKGRQNTEAFF
d_call: TRBD2; clone_size: .; v_call: TRBV4-3; j_call: TRBJ2-3; cdr3_nt: TGCGCCAGCAGCCAAGATGTATCTAGCGGGGTTAAGCAGTATTTT; cdr3_aa: CASSQDVSSGVKQYF
d_call: .; clone_size: once; v_call: TRBV15; j_call: TRBJ1-4; cdr3_nt: TGTGCCACCAGCAGAGACCGGGGGGATGAAAAACTGTTTTTT; cdr3_aa: CATSRDRGDEKLFF
d_call: .; clone_size: .; v_call: TRBV5-4; j_call: TRBJ1-1; cdr3_nt: TGTGCCAGCAGCTTGGGGTGGGGGAGCACTGAAGCTTTCTTT; cdr3_aa: CASSLGWGSTEAFF
d_call: .; clone_size: .; v_call: TRBV29-1; j_call: TRBJ1-1; cdr3_nt: TGCAGCGTCCCGAGGGGGGGGCCATCCATGAACACTGAAGCTTTCTTT; cdr3_aa: CSVPRGGPSMNTEAFF
d_call: TRBD2; clone_size: .; v_call: TRBV29-1; j_call: TRBJ2-1; cdr3_nt: TGCAGCGTTGATGGGCTAGCGGATCACAATGAGCAGTTCTTC; cdr3_aa: CSVDGLADHNEQFF
d_call: .; clone_size: .; v_call: TRBV19; j_call: TRBJ1-2; cdr3_nt: TGTGCCAGTACGCTTGGTGGGACCTCATATGGCTACACCTTC; cdr3_aa: CASTLGGTSYGYTF
d_call: .; clone_size: .; v_call: TRBV20-1; j_call: TRBJ2-4; cdr3_nt: TGCAGTGCTAGTTTACAGAACGCATCTTTAGCCAAAAACATTCAGTACTTC; cdr3_aa: CSASLQNASLAKNIQYF
d_call: .; clone_size: .; v_call: TRBV7-2; j_call: TRBJ2-2; cdr3_nt: TGTGCCAGCAGCCCGCAGGGTCCCGGGGAGCTGTTTTTT; cdr3_aa: CASSPQGPGELFF
d_call: .; clone_size: .; v_call: TRBV11-2; j_call: TRBJ1-3; cdr3_nt: TGTGCCAGCAGCTTAGCGGATGGGGCTGGCACCATATATTTT; cdr3_aa: CASSLADGAGTIYF
d_call: .; clone_size: .; v_call: TRBV5-1; j_call: TRBJ2-1; cdr3_nt: TGCGCCAGCAGCCAACAGACAGGCACCCCGGACAATGAGCAGTTCTTC; cdr3_aa: CASSQQTGTPDNEQFF
d_call: .; clone_size: once; v_call: TRBV6-6; j_call: TRBJ1-2; cdr3_nt: TGTGCCAGTCTGGGCAGGGATAGGGGTGGCTACACCTTC; cdr3_aa: CASLGRDRGGYTF
d_call: .; clone_size: .; v_call: TRBV7-2; j_call: TRBJ2-5; cdr3_nt: TGTGCCAGCGGGACGGGACTGGTTCTGGAGACCCAGTACTTC; cdr3_aa: CASGTGLVLETQYF
d_call: .; clone_size: .; v_call: TRBV24-1; j_call: TRBJ2-3; cdr3_nt: TGTGCCACCAGTGACCGGGACGGAGATCGCACAGATACGCAGTATTTT; cdr3_aa: CATSDRDGDRTDTQYF
d_call: TRBD1; clone_size: .; v_call: TRBV5-1; j_call: TRBJ1-2; cdr3_nt: TGCGCCAGCAGCTTTTCGACAGGGGTCTATGGCTACACCTTC; cdr3_aa: CASSFSTGVYGYTF
d_call: .; clone_size: .; v_call: TRBV19; j_call: TRBJ1-2; cdr3_nt: TGTGCCAGTAGTATGCCCCAAGAAATCTATGGCTACACCTTC; cdr3_aa: CASSMPQEIYGYTF
d_call: .; clone_size: once; v_call: TRBV30; j_call: TRBJ1-5; cdr3_nt: TGTGCCTGGTCAGGCAGGGGCAATCAGCCCCAGCATTTT; cdr3_aa: CAWSGRGNQPQHF
d_call: .; clone_size: .; v_call: TRBV3-1/TRBV3-2; j_call: TRBJ1-2; cdr3_nt: TGTGCCAGCAGCCAACAGGGGAACTATGGCTACACCTTC; cdr3_aa: CASSQQGNYGYTF
d_call: .; clone_size: .; v_call: TRBV13; j_call: TRBJ1-2; cdr3_nt: TGTGCCAGCAGCCCTATTCCTTATGGCTACACCTTC; cdr3_aa: CASSPIPYGYTF
d_call: TRBD1; clone_size: .; v_call: TRBV6-5; j_call: TRBJ1-1; cdr3_nt: TGTGCCAGCAACCCAGGGGGTATTGAAGCTTTCTTT; cdr3_aa: CASNPGGIEAFF
d_call: TRBD1; clone_size: .; v_call: TRBV6-5; j_call: TRBJ1-2; cdr3_nt: TGTGCCAGCAGTTATTGGGACAGCCGGAGGGCTGGAGGCTACACCTTC; cdr3_aa: CASSYWDSRRAGGYTF
d_call: .; clone_size: few; v_call: TRBV5-6; j_call: TRBJ2-5; cdr3_nt: TGTGCCAGCAGCTTCCTTGGGACCCAGTACTTC; cdr3_aa: CASSFLGTQYF
d_call: .; clone_size: .; v_call: TRBV6-1; j_call: TRBJ1-1; cdr3_nt: TGTGCCAGCAGTGAACCGGGACTCCCGCACACTGAAGCTTTCTTT; cdr3_aa: CASSEPGLPHTEAFF
d_call: .; clone_size: .; v_call: TRBV6-5; j_call: TRBJ2-1; cdr3_nt: TGTGCCAGCAGTTCTCACAGGAAAGGCGATGAGCAGTTCTTC; cdr3_aa: CASSSHRKGDEQFF
d_call: .; clone_size: .; v_call: TRBV10-2; j_call: TRBJ1-2; cdr3_nt: TGCGCCAGCAGTGAAGGGCAGGGAGGGCTCGGCTACACCTTC; cdr3_aa: CASSEGQGGLGYTF
d_call: .; clone_size: .; v_call: TRBV30; j_call: TRBJ1-3; cdr3_nt: TGTGCCTGGAACCGCCTCGTGAGCTCTGGAAACACCATATATTTT; cdr3_aa: CAWNRLVSSGNTIYF
d_call: TRBD2; clone_size: .; v_call: TRBV5-4; j_call: TRBJ2-1; cdr3_nt: TGTGCCAGCAGCTTGGGGGCTAGCGGGGGTAGCTCCTACAATGAGCAGTTCTTC; cdr3_aa: CASSLGASGGSSYNEQFF
d_call: .; clone_size: .; v_call: TRBV10-3; j_call: TRBJ2-7; cdr3_nt: TGTGCCATCAGTGACGTTGGAGGGGAGAGCTCCTACGAGCAGTACTTC; cdr3_aa: CAISDVGGESSYEQYF
d_call: TRBD1; clone_size: .; v_call: TRBV9; j_call: TRBJ2-1; cdr3_nt: TGTGCCAGCAGCGGAGGGACAGGGTCCTACAATGAGCAGTTCTTC; cdr3_aa: CASSGGTGSYNEQFF
d_call: .; clone_size: .; v_call: TRBV15; j_call: TRBJ1-5; cdr3_nt: TGTGCCACCAGCAAAGCAGGGCCTAATCAGCCCCAGCATTTT; cdr3_aa: CATSKAGPNQPQHF
d_call: TRBD2; clone_size: .; v_call: TRBV7-2; j_call: TRBJ2-2; cdr3_nt: TGTGCCAGCAGCCCCCGGCGCGGGGGACCGAACACCGGGGAGCTGTTTTTT; cdr3_aa: CASSPRRGGPNTGELFF
d_call: TRBD1; clone_size: .; v_call: TRBV6-5; j_call: TRBJ1-1; cdr3_nt: TGTGCCAGCAGTTTACAGGGGGACACTGAAGCTTTCTTT; cdr3_aa: CASSLQGDTEAFF
d_call: .; clone_size: .; v_call: TRBV11-3; j_call: TRBJ2-1; cdr3_nt: TGTGCCAGCAGCAGGCGACAGGCGCACAATGAGCAGTTCTTC; cdr3_aa: CASSRRQAHNEQFF
d_call: .; clone_size: .; v_call: TRBV7-9; j_call: TRBJ2-2; cdr3_nt: TGTGCCAGCAGCTTAGCACAGACGAACACCGGGGAGCTGTTTTTT; cdr3_aa: CASSLAQTNTGELFF